A single sample is the source of the 17 T cell receptor beta chains below, sequenced in a study of siplizumab effects on memory and regulatory T cells. Produced via immunoSEQ multiplex PCR; TCRdb's table is partial and in-frame only. Counted here are tens of thousands of clones, over 85% occurring once; the ten biggest clones make up 6.5% to 8%. Sequencing used CD8+ T cells sorted from blood. The source of these receptors is a human donor in good health.

V gene TRBV4-1 combines with J gene TRBJ2-7, with 11 bases matching TRBD1. The CDR3 totals 13 residues. After removal of 8 bases from V and 5 bases from J, the junction contained 5 bases not matched to a gene. Germline V lookup: CDR1 MGHRA, CDR2 YSYEKL. The DNA of the CDR3 is TGCGCCAGCCAATCGGGACAGGGGGACGAGCAGTACTTC. This translates into CASQSGQGDEQYF.

This clone has a handful of counts. V and J are TRBV6-6 and TRBJ1-1; a possible D gene is TRBD1 (5 bases). Per the germline V gene, CDR1 is MNHNY and CDR2 is SVGAGI (reference sequence). V was cut by 7 bases and J by 6 bases, with 15 bases left in between. The CDR3 runs to 13 residues. CDR3 in amino acids: CASTPWGSPEAFF. The CDR3 DNA reads TGTGCCAGCACCCCATGGGGGTCCCCTGAAGCTTTCTTT.

The chain joins TRBV15 to TRBJ2-3; 13 bases line up with TRBD2. Per germline, CDR1 LNHNV and CDR2 YYDKDF (reference sequence). With 3 bases clipped from V and 6 bases from J, the junction kept 3 bases outside the gene matches. CDR3 size: 15 residues. The CDR3 spells CATSSGTSGTDTQYF. CDR3 nucleotide sequence: TGTGCCACCAGCAGCGGGACTAGCGGGACCGATACGCAGTATTTT.

This clone was observed a few times. Other DNA sequences in the sample encode the same CDR3. CDR3 nucleotide sequence: TGTGCCAGCAGTTATCCTAATTCACCCCTCCACTTT. Amino acid sequence: CASSYPNSPLHF. The chain combines TRBV6-5 with TRBJ1-6; no clear D gene. The CDR3 is 12 residues long. The V end was cut by 3 bases, the J end by 6 bases, with 3 bases between. CDR1 is MNHEY and CDR2 is SVGAGI in the germline V gene.

This clone is a singleton in its sample. The chain couples TRBV27 to TRBJ2-3, with TRBD1 matching over 12 bases. CDR1 MNHEY and CDR2 SMNVEV come from the germline V gene (reference sequence). The CDR3 loop spans 17 amino acids. Losses at the gene ends were 2 bases for V and 4 bases for J; bases not matched to a gene: 7. CDR3 amino acids: CASSLRGTGGAADTQYF. The CDR3 nucleotides read TGTGCCAGCAGTTTACGGGGGACAGGGGGCGCCGCAGATACGCAGTATTTT.

V is TRBV18 and J is TRBJ2-1; 8 positions match TRBD1. The germline V gene has CDR1 KGHSH and CDR2 LQKENI. V trimming: 3 bases; J trimming: 7 bases; junction bases outside the gene matches: 5. CDR3 length: 14 residues. CDR3 region: CASSPDRGVNEQFF. For the CDR3, the DNA is TGTGCCAGCTCACCCGACAGGGGAGTGAATGAGCAGTTCTTC.

This chain links TRBV6-1 with TRBJ2-3; 8 bases are a match to TRBD2. This CDR3 is 15 amino acids long. V shed 4 bases and J 2 bases; nucleotides not matched to a gene: 5. From germline, CDR1 is MNHNS and CDR2 SASEGT. For the CDR3, the DNA is TGTGCCAGCAGTGTGGGTAGCGGGGCCACAGATACGCAGTATTTT. Its translation: CASSVGSGATDTQYF.

The chain links TRBV4-2 to TRBJ1-6, with D possibly being TRBD1 (6 bases). This CDR3 has 18 amino acids. Germline assignment: CDR1 LGHNA and CDR2 YNFKEQ. The V and J ends lost 3 bases and 1 base respectively, with 16 bases between them. The DNA of the CDR3 is TGTGCCAGCAGCCAGGCCCCCAGGGGAAGGTCCTATAATTCACCCCTCCACTTT. This gives the protein CASSQAPRGRSYNSPLHF.

The V gene is TRBV7-3, the J gene TRBJ2-5; TRBD2 agrees at 12 bases. The germline V gene has CDR1 SGHTA and CDR2 FQGTGA. The CDR3 is 15 amino acids. V was pared by 5 bases and J by 3 bases, with 4 bases of the junction left unmatched. CDR3: CASSLAGGREETQYF. DNA for the CDR3: TGTGCCAGCAGCCTAGCGGGAGGGAGAGAAGAGACCCAGTACTTC. Looking up the rest from reference TRBV7-3 and TRBJ2-5 gives the full variable domain: GAGVSQTPSNKVTEKGKYVELRCDPISGHTALYWYRQSLGQGPEFLIYFQGTGAADDSGLPNDRFFAVRPEGSVSTLKIQRTERGDSAVYLCASSLAGGREETQYFGPGTRLLVL.

The rearrangement joins TRBV5-6 to TRBJ2-7; no reliable D call. CDR3 length: 13 amino acids. Germline V lookup: CDR1 SGHDT, CDR2 YYEEEE. Trimming pared 5 bases from V and 2 bases from J, leaving 11 bases between. The CDR3 coding sequence is TGTGCCAGCAGGCATAGCTTCGCCTACGAGCAGTACTTC. Translated: CASRHSFAYEQYF.

The gene calls are TRBV14 and TRBJ2-7; tentatively, D is TRBD1 (5 bases). The CDR3 spans 14 residues. Between the trimmed V and J ends, which lost 0 bases and 4 bases, there was a span of 10 bases. Germline CDR1 SGHDN, CDR2 FVKESK. The chain's CDR3 is CASSQDMPGYEQYF. CDR3 coding DNA: TGTGCCAGCAGCCAAGATATGCCAGGGTACGAGCAGTACTTC.

The chain is built from TRBV2 and TRBJ1-5; the match to TRBD1 covers 7 bases. With 11 bases clipped from V and 3 bases from J, the junction kept 13 bases outside the gene matches. CDR1 is SNHLY and CDR2 is FYNNEI in the germline V gene. This CDR3 has 15 residues. Written as DNA, the CDR3 is TGTGCCGGGACACCGGGACAGCGGGTCAATCAGCCCCAGCATTTT. Residues: CAGTPGQRVNQPQHF.

The chain combines TRBV27 with TRBJ2-1, with no clear D. Germline assignment: CDR1 MNHEY and CDR2 SMNVEV (reference sequence). Trimming removed 3 bases at V and 6 bases at J, with 9 bases between. This CDR3 is 13 amino acids long. This chain's CDR3 is CASSFNYPNEQFF. The CDR3 region has the DNA TGTGCCAGCAGTTTTAACTACCCCAATGAGCAGTTCTTC.

V and J are TRBV30 and TRBJ2-2; D uncertain. CDR1 and CDR2 from the germline V gene are GTSNPN and SVGIG (reference sequence). With 4 bases removed from V and 1 base from J, the gap between germline ends came to 7 bases. This CDR3 region has 13 residues. The CDR3 nucleotides are TGTGCCTGGACCTACAGGAACACCGGGGAGCTGTTTTTT. Protein product: CAWTYRNTGELFF.

V is TRBV6-1 and J is TRBJ2-1; D gene unclear. The CDR3 loop spans 15 amino acids. CDR1 is MNHNS, CDR2 SASEGT, per germline. V lost 4 bases and J 1 base, leaving 11 bases between the germline ends. CDR3 loop: CASSGGPLSYNEQFF. The CDR3 nucleotides read TGTGCCAGCAGTGGTGGACCCCTGTCCTACAATGAGCAGTTCTTC.

This chain uses TRBV4-2 with TRBJ1-1, with unresolved D. CDR3 length: 12 residues. The V end lost 3 bases, the J end lost 3 bases, and 5 bases lay between the germline ends. From germline, CDR1 is LGHNA and CDR2 YNFKEQ. CDR3 loop: CASSQVDTEAFF. As DNA, the CDR3 is TGTGCCAGCAGCCAGGTAGACACTGAAGCTTTCTTT.

The chain joins TRBV7-9 to TRBJ2-7; D is unclear. With 5 bases removed from V and 0 bases from J, the gap between germline ends came to 8 bases. The V gene's germline CDR1 is SEHNR and CDR2 FQNEAQ (reference sequence). This CDR3 is 13 amino acids long. The CDR3 protein is CASSDMASYEQYF. The DNA for the CDR3 is TGTGCCAGCAGCGACATGGCCTCCTACGAGCAGTACTTC.